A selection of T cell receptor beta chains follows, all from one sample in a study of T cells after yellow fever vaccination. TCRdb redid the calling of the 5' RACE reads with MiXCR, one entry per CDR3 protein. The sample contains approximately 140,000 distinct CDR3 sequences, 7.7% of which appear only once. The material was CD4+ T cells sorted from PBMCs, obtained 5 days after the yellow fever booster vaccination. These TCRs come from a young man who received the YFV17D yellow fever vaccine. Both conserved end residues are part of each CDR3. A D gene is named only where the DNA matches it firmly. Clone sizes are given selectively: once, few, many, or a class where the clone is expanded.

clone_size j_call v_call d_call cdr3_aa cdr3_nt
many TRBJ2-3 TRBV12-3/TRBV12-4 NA CAGSFGRFIGTDTQYF TGTGCCGGCAGCTTCGGGCGGTTTATAGGGACAGATACGCAGTATTTT
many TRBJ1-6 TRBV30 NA CAWNKFLRIRNSPLHF TGTGCCTGGAACAAATTTCTACGAATTCGGAATTCACCCCTCCACTTT
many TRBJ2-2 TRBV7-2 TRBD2 CASSLVSGGFTGELFF TGTGCCAGCAGCTTAGTTTCGGGAGGGTTCACCGGGGAGCTGTTTTTT
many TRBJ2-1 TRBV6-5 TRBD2 CASSTSLGGRNNEQFF TGTGCCAGCAGCACCTCACTTGGCGGGAGGAATAATGAGCAGTTCTTC
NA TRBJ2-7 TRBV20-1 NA CSARGLMSSYEQYF TGCAGTGCTAGAGGCCTCATGAGCTCCTACGAGCAGTACTTC
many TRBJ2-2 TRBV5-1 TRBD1 CASSLNPIGQGTTGELFF TGCGCCAGCAGCTTGAACCCAATAGGACAGGGCACCACCGGGGAGCTGTTTTTT
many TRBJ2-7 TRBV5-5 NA CASSLGHNSYEQYF TGTGCCAGCAGCTTGGGGCACAACTCCTACGAGCAGTACTTC
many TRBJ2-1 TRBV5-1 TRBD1 CASSLSQGAYNEQFF TGCGCCAGCAGCTTGAGCCAGGGGGCCTACAATGAGCAGTTCTTC
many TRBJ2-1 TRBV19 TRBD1 CASSSGTVPNEQFF TGTGCCAGTAGTTCCGGGACAGTCCCAAATGAGCAGTTCTTC
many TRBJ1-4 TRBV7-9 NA CASSDQGVHEKLFF TGTGCCAGCAGCGACCAGGGAGTCCATGAAAAACTGTTTTTT
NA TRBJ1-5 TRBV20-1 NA CSAITGGRRNQPQHF TGCAGTGCAATCACCGGTGGGAGGAGGAATCAGCCCCAGCATTTT
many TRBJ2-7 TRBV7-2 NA CASSPDRDSYSYEQYF TGTGCCAGCAGCCCAGACCGGGACTCCTACTCCTACGAGCAGTACTTC
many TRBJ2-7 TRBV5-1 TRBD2 CASSGTSGIISYEQYF TGCGCCAGCAGTGGAACTAGCGGGATAATTTCCTACGAGCAGTACTTC
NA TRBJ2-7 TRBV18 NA CASSPPSRGANEQYF TGTGCCAGCTCGCCCCCTTCCCGGGGGGCGAACGAGCAGTACTTC
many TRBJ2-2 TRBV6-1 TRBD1 CASSAGGLSTGELFF TGTGCCAGCAGCGCAGGGGGCTTGAGCACCGGGGAGCTGTTTTTT
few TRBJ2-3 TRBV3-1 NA CASSHIQRAATQYF TGTGCCAGCAGCCATATACAGCGGGCGGCTACGCAGTATTTT
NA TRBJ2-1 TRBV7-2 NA CASQPYNEQFF TGTGCCAGCCAGCCCTACAATGAGCAGTTCTTC
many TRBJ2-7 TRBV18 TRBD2 CASSPPGTRDEQYF TGTGCCAGCTCACCCCCCGGGACTAGAGACGAGCAGTACTTC
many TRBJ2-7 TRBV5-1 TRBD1 CASSPVLRQGTEQYF TGCGCCAGCAGCCCCGTGTTAAGACAGGGTACAGAGCAGTACTTC
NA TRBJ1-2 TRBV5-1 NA CASSLDPGEYGYTF TGCGCCAGCAGCTTGGATCCCGGGGAGTATGGCTACACCTTC
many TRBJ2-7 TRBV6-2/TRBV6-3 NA CASTRTNYEQYF TGTGCCAGCACCAGGACCAACTACGAGCAGTACTTC
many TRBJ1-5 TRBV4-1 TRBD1 CASSQQDLTGVNQPQHF TGCGCCAGCAGCCAGCAAGATCTGACAGGGGTAAATCAGCCCCAGCATTTT
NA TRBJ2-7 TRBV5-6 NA CASSPTGSPYEQYF TGTGCCAGCAGCCCCACGGGTTCCCCCTACGAGCAGTACTTC
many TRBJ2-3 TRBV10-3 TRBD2 CAMGLGEGDTQYF TGTGCCATGGGACTAGGTGAAGGAGATACGCAGTATTTT
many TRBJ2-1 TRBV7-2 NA CATLQGGYNEQFF TGTGCCACCCTTCAAGGTGGTTACAATGAGCAGTTCTTC
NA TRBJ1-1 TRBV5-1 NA CASSLASPGDTEAFF TGCGCCAGCAGCTTGGCGTCGCCCGGGGACACTGAAGCTTTCTTT
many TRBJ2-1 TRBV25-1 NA CASSVRGNYNEQFF TGTGCCAGCAGTGTACGAGGGAACTACAATGAGCAGTTCTTC
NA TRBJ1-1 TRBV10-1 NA CASSESRRNTEAFF TGCGCCAGCAGTGAGTCGCGGAGAAACACTGAAGCTTTCTTT
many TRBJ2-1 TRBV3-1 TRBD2 CASNPGGEAEQFF TGTGCCAGCAACCCCGGGGGGGAGGCTGAGCAGTTCTTC
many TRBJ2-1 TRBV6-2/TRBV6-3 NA CASSRTQQGEQFF TGTGCCAGCAGCCGGACCCAACAAGGTGAGCAGTTCTTC
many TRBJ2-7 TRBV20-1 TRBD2 CSARQLTSGPYEQYF TGCAGTGCCAGACAATTGACTAGCGGCCCCTACGAGCAGTACTTC
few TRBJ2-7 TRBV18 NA CASSRAGQVAGEQYF TGTGCCAGCTCACGAGCGGGACAGGTCGCCGGCGAGCAGTACTTC
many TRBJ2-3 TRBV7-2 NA CASSLALRSGDTQYF TGTGCCAGCAGCTTAGCATTACGGTCAGGAGATACGCAGTATTTT
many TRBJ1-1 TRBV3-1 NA CASSKETEAFF TGTGCCAGCAGCAAAGAGACTGAAGCTTTCTTT
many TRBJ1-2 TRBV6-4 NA CASTPEAGSYGYTF TGTGCCAGCACCCCCGAGGCGGGGAGCTATGGCTACACCTTC
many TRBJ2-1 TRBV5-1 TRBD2 CASSFLAGDNEQFF TGCGCCAGCAGCTTTCTAGCGGGAGACAATGAGCAGTTCTTC
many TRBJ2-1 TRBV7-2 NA CASSPVGGWPGNEQFF TGTGCCAGCAGCCCCGTCGGGGGCTGGCCGGGCAATGAGCAGTTCTTC
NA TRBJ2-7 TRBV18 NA CASSPRVDSEQYF TGTGCCAGCTCACCAAGAGTGGATAGCGAGCAGTACTTC
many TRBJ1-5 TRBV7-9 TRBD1 CASSGGRGHQPQHF TGTGCCAGCAGCGGGGGCAGGGGGCATCAGCCCCAGCATTTT
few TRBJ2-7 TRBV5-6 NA CASSLQGLTVYEQYF TGTGCCAGCAGCCTCCAGGGGCTAACAGTCTACGAGCAGTACTTC
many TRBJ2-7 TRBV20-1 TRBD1 CSARDTGTASYEQYF TGCAGTGCTAGAGACACCGGGACAGCGTCCTACGAGCAGTACTTC
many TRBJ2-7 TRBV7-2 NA CASSSLSEQYF TGTGCCAGCAGCTCCTTGAGCGAGCAGTACTTC
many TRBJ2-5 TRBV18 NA CASSQNLMEETQYF TGTGCCAGCTCACAAAATTTAATGGAAGAGACCCAGTACTTC
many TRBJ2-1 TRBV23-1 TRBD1 CASTNSDRVHSGEQFF TGCGCCAGCACCAACTCGGACAGGGTACACTCTGGTGAGCAGTTCTTC
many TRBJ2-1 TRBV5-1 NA CASSLVAGGIDEQFF TGCGCCAGCAGCTTGGTGGCAGGGGGGATCGATGAGCAGTTCTTC
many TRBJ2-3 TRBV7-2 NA CASSLVIGADTQYF TGTGCCAGCAGCTTAGTAATAGGGGCAGATACGCAGTATTTT